The T cell receptor (beta chain) under discussion was sequenced for a study of blood T cell repertoires in COVID-19. Sequenced by immunoSEQ multiplex PCR; TCRdb stores in-frame clones only, minus some. The sample contains about 120,000 clones, 60% to 85% of which appear only once. The germline gives CDR1 SEHNR, CDR2 FQNEAQ (reference sequence). Losses at the gene ends were 4 bases for V and 10 bases for J; bases not matched to a gene: 5. The CDR3 runs to 15 residues. Sequencing was carried out using peripheral blood. V and J are TRBV7-9 and TRBJ1-6; TRBD1 aligns across 12 bases. The sequence came from an older man with acute or convalescent COVID-19. CDR3 amino acids: CASSSGQGADSPLHF. CDR3 coding DNA: TGTGCCAGCAGCTCGGGACAGGGGGCTGACTCACCCCTCCACTTT.